Given below is one T cell receptor beta chain in context. Its antigen is as yet unknown. Clones were sequenced by immunoSEQ multiplex PCR, and TCRdb holds only the in-frame ones, with some missing. Of 250,000 to 350,000 clones listed, roughly 90% are singletons. Donors came from a validation cohort of 90 to 150 subjects, distinct from the first 666-subject cohort. These data come from a study of cytomegalovirus exposure and HLA in healthy donors. Turning to the study itself: Both the 120 validation repertoires and the 500 to 700 first-cohort repertoires used the same platform, as reported by a later analysis.

CDR1 is MGHRA, CDR2 YSYEKL, per germline. This CDR3 is built from 16 residues. V lost 3 bases and J 4 bases, leaving 16 bases between the germline ends. General observations from the study: The dataset shows that most TCR sequences were rare, while some public TCRs occurred in many donors. Cytomegalovirus association was assigned to approximately 180 TCR beta chains.

This sequence joins TRBV4-1 and TRBJ1-5; no clear D gene. The receptor was derived from a man aged 30-40 years in good health and CMV-seronegative. Sequencing was done on a sample of PBMCs. Written as DNA, the CDR3 is TGCGCCAGCAGCCAGGAAACCGTACTAAGTAATCAGCCCCAGCATTTT. Protein: CASSQETVLSNQPQHF.